This T cell receptor (beta chain) was found in a study of blood T cell repertoires in COVID-19. Turning to the study itself: Sample material is recorded as cDNA or gDNA derived from T cells, B-cell-depleted T cells, or PBMCs.

This clone was counted only a few times. TCRdb's copy holds only in-frame clones and misses some; the assay was immunoSEQ multiplex PCR. The sample holds roughly 280,000 clones, less than 90% seen once. The TCR sequence derives from a young man with active or convalescent COVID-19. Sequencing used peripheral blood.

The CDR3 sequence is CASSPIPGGEKLFF. CDR3 nucleotide sequence: TGTGCCAGCTCACCTATCCCGGGAGGTGAAAAACTGTTTTTT. The chain joins TRBV18 to TRBJ1-4, with D unclear. Germline V CDR1 and CDR2: KGHSH, LQKENI. CDR3 length equals 14 residues. V was cut by 3 bases and J by 7 bases, with 12 bases left in between.